A single TCR beta chain is shown here with its context. The antigen remains unidentified. This entry is derived from a study of Ad26.COV2.S vaccination and SARS-CoV-2 variants. As to treatment: around 19 received Ad26.COV2.S at low or high dose, single or two shots; about 5 received placebo; per-sample allocation not given. Samples analyzed were those drawn on day 63 after the first vaccine or placebo injection. TCRdb keeps only in-frame clones here, not all; method: immunoSEQ multiplex PCR. The sample gives about 380,000 clones, roughly four fifths of which show up once; about 7.4% is in the top ten. Whole-study results and caveats: Measurement of non-spike TCR breadth gave similar results in vaccine and placebo recipients. It is possible that the TCR breadth and depth analyses underestimated the total T cell responses.

Between the trimmed V and J ends, which lost 4 bases and 1 base, there was a span of 11 bases. This CDR3 contains 15 residues. Germline V gene data show CDR1 as LGHDT and CDR2 as YNNKEL (reference sequence). The chain employs TRBV3-1 (or the pseudogene TRBV3-2) and TRBJ1-5; D is ambiguous. Sequencing was performed on peripheral blood, taken in a trial of Ad26.COV2.S vaccine versus placebo. The receptor comes from a person between 18 and 65 years old who received the Ad26.COV2.S COVID-19 vaccine or a placebo. The CDR3: CASSPGIRSNQPQHF. In DNA form, the CDR3 reads TGTGCCAGCAGCCCCGGGATTCGGAGCAATCAGCCCCAGCATTTT.